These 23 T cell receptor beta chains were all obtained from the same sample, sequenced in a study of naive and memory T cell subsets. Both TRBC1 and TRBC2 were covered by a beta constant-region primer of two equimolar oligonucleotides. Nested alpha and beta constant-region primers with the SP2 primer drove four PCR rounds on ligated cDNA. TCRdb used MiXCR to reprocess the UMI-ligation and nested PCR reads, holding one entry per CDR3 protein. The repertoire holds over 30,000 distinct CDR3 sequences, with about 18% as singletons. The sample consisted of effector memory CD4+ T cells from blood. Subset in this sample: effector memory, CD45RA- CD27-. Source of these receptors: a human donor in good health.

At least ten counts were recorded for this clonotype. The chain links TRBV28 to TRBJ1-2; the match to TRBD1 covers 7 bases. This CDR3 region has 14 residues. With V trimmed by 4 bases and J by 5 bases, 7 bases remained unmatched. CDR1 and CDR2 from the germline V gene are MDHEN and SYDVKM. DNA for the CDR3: TGTGCCAGCAGTTCGATCGACAGGGCTTATGGCTACACCTTC. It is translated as CASSSIDRAYGYTF.

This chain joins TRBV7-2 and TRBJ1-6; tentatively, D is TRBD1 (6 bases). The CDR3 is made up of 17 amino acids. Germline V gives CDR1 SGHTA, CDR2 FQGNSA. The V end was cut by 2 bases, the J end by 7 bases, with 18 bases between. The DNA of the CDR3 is TGTGCCAGCAGCTTAACGGAAGTACAGGGACTGAATTCACCCCTCCACTTT. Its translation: CASSLTEVQGLNSPLHF.

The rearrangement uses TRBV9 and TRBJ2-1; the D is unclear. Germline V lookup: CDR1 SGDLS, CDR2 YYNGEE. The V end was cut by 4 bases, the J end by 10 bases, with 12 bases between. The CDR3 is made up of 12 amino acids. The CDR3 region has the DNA TGTGCCAGCAGCCCCCACGGGCAGGAGCAGTTCTTC. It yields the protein CASSPHGQEQFF. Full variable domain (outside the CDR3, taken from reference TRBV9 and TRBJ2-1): DSGVTQTPKHLITATGQRVTLRCSPRSGDLSVYWYQQSLDQGLQFLIQYYNGEERAKGNILERFSAQQFPDLHSELNLSSLELGDSALYFCASSPHGQEQFFGPGTRLTVL.

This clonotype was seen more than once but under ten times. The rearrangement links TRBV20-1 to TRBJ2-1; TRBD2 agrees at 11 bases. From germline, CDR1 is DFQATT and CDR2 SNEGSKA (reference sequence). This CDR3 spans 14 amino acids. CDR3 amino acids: CSIAGGPSYNEQFF. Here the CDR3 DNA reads TGCAGCATAGCGGGAGGGCCGTCCTACAATGAGCAGTTCTTC.

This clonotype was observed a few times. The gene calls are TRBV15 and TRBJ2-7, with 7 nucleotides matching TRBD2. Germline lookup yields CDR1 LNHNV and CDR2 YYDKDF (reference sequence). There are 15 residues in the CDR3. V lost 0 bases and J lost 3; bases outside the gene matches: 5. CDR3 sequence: CATSRDRGEFYEQYF. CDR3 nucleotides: TGTGCCACCAGCAGAGATCGGGGGGAATTCTACGAGCAGTACTTC.

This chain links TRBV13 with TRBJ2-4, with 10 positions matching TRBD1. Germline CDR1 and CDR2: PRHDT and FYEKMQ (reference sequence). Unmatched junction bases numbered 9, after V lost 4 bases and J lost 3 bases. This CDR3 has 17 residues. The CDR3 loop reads CASSYVGTGVVKNIQYF. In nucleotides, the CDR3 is TGTGCCAGCAGCTATGTCGGGACAGGGGTTGTCAAAAACATTCAGTACTTC.

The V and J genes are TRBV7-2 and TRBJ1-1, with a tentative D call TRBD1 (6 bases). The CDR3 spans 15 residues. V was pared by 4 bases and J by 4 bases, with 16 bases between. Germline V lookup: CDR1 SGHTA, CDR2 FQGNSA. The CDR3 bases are TGTGCCAGCAGCTACCCCAGGGGAGGCGGCACTGAAGCTTTCTTT. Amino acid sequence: CASSYPRGGGTEAFF.

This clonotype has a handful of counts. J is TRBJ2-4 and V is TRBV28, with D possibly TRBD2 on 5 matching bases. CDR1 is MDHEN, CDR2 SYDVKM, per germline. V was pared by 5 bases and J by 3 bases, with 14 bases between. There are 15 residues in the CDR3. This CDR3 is CASSLRDGFKNIQYF. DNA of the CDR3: TGTGCCAGCAGTCTCCGGGATGGGTTCAAAAACATTCAGTACTTC.

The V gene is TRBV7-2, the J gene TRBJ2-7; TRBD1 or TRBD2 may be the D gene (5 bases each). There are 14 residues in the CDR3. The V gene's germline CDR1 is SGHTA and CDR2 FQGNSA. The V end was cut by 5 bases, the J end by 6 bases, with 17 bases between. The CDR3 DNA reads TGTGCCAGCAGCAAGGGACCGAGAATTTCCGAGCAGTACTTC. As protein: CASSKGPRISEQYF.

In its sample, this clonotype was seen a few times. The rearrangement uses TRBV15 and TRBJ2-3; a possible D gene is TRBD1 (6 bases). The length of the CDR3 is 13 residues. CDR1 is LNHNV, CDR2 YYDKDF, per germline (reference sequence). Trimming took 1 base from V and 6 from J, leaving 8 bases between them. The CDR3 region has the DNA TGTGCCACCAGCAGAGTGGGGGCTGATACGCAGTATTTT. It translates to CATSRVGADTQYF.

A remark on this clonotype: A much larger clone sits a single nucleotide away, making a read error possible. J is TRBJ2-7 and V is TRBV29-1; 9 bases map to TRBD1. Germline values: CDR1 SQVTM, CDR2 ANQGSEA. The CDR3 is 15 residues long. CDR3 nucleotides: TGCAGCGTTTTAAAGTTACGGGACAGGGCCTACGGGCAGTACTTC. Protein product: CSVLKLRDRAYGQYF.

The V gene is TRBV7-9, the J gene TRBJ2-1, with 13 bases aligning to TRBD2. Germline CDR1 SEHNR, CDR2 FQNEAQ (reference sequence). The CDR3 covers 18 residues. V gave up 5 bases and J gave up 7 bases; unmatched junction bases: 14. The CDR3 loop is CASSDKNPGLAGRNEQFF. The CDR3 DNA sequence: TGTGCCAGCAGCGACAAGAACCCGGGACTAGCGGGACGTAATGAGCAGTTCTTC.

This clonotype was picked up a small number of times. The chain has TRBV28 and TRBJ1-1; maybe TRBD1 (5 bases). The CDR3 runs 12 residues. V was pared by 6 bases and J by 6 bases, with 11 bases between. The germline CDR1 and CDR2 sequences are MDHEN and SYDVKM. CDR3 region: CASSTGDPEAFF. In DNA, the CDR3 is TGTGCCAGCAGCACCGGGGACCCTGAAGCTTTCTTT.

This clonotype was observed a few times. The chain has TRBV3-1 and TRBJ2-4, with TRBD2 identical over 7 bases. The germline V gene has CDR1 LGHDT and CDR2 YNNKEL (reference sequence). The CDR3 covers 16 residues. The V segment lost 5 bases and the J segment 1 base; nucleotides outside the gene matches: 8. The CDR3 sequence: CASSYIGRDAKNIQYF. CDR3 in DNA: TGTGCCAGCAGCTACATAGGGAGGGACGCCAAAAACATTCAGTACTTC.

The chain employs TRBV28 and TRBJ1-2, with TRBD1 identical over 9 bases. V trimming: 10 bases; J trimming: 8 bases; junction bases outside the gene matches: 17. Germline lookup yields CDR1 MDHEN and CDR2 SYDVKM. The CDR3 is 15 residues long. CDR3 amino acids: CAIQPSGTGTLGYTF. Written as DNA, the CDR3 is TGTGCCATCCAACCCTCCGGGACAGGGACCTTAGGCTACACCTTC.

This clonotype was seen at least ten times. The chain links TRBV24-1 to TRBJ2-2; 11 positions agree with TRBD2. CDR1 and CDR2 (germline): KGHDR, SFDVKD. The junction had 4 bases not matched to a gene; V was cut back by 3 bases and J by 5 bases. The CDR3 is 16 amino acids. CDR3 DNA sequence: TGTGCCACCAGTGATCGTACTAGCGGGGGAACCGGGGAGCTGTTTTTT. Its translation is CATSDRTSGGTGELFF.

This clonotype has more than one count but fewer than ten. The CDR3 loop is CATNRGSGQNYGYTF. Written as DNA, the CDR3 is TGTGCCACTAACAGGGGGTCGGGACAAAACTATGGCTACACCTTC. The chain is built from TRBV7-2 and TRBJ1-2; 8 bases fit TRBD1. The CDR3 contains 15 residues. CDR1 and CDR2 (germline): SGHTA, FQGNSA. Germline trimming cut 10 bases from V and 2 bases from J; bases unmatched to any gene: 12.

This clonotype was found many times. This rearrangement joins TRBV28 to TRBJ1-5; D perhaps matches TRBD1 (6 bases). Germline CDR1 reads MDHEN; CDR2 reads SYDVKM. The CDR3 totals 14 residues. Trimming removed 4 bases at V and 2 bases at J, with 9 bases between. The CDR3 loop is CASSSRQGNQPQHF. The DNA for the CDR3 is TGTGCCAGCAGTTCCCGACAGGGCAATCAGCCCCAGCATTTT.

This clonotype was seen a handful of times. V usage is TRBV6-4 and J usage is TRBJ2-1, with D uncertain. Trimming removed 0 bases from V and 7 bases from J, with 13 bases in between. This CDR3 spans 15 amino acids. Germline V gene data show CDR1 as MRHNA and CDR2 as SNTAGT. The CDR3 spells CASSDSVARKNEQFF. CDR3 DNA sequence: TGTGCCAGCAGTGACTCCGTCGCTAGGAAGAATGAGCAGTTCTTC.

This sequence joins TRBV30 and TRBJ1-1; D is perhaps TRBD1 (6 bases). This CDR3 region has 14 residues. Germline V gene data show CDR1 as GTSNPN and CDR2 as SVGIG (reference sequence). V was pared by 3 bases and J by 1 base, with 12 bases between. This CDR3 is CAWRGGQRNTEAFF. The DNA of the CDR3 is TGTGCCTGGAGGGGCGGACAGCGGAACACTGAAGCTTTCTTT.

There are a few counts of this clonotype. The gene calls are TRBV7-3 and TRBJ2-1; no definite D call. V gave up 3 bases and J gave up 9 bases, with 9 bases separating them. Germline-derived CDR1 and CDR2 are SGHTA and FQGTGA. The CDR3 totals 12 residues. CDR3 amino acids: CASSFSIGEQFF. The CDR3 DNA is TGTGCCAGCAGCTTCAGCATCGGTGAGCAGTTCTTC.

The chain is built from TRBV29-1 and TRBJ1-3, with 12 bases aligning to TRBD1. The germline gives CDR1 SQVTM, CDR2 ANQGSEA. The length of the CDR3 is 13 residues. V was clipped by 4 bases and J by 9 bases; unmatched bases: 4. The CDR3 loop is CSVVSGQGATIYF. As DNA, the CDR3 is TGCAGCGTTGTTTCGGGACAGGGGGCCACCATATATTTT.

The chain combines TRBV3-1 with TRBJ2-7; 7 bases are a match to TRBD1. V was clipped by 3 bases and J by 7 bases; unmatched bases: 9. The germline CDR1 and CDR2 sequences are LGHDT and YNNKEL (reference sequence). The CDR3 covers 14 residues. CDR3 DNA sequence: TGTGCCAGCAGCCACCTAGACAGGGCCGGGGAGCAGTACTTC. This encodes CASSHLDRAGEQYF.